The clone carrying this T cell receptor (beta chain) appeared many times. A 3' RACE protocol on RNA, with unique molecular identifiers, produced the TCR library. TCRdb analysed the 3' RACE reads with MiXCR anew, one entry per CDR3 protein. Among fewer than 50,000 distinct CDR3 sequences, roughly 4.5% were seen once, and the ten largest hold about 0.7%. The CDR3 is 15 amino acids. The V end was cut by 0 bases, the J end by 4 bases, with 12 bases between. Germline CDR1 LGHDT, CDR2 YNNKEL (reference sequence). These data belong to a study of HIV-infected children after antiretroviral therapy interruption. For the study at large: For the interruption arm, samples span week 0 through about 3 years after study end.

Documented treatment: PENTA 11 planned treatment interruption arm or continuous ART arm. At least 24 weeks of at least three-drug ART, in children 2 to 15 years. Naive CD4+ CD45RA+ CD45RO- T cells were sorted from thawed PBMCs. The sample consisted of CD45RA+ CD4+ T cells from PBMCs, pooled from several time points, taken from a donor given antiretroviral therapy, either interrupted or continuous. Indicated subset: naive CD4+ CD45RA+ CD45RO- T cells. The V gene is TRBV3-1, the J gene TRBJ1-1; D perhaps matches TRBD1 (6 bases). This sequence originates from a pool of human donors with HIV. The CDR3 region has the DNA TGTGCCAGCAGCCAAGAGGGGGGCGAGGGCACTGAAGCTTTCTTT. Its protein product is CASSQEGGEGTEAFF.